This T cell receptor (beta chain) was sequenced for a study of cytomegalovirus exposure and HLA in healthy donors. For the study at large: There were approximately 400 genotyped donors. Of these, about 86% fell in the genetic ancestry cluster associated with self-reported Caucasian donors. The study's findings and limits: The majority of CMV-associated TCR beta chains were reported as apparently HLA-restricted in a later analysis. There were three CMV-associated chains whose specificity for CMV antigens was confirmed in vitro.

Primers: 60 Vbeta forward and 13 Jbeta reverse. Sequenced by immunoSEQ multiplex PCR; TCRdb stores in-frame clones only, minus some. The sample holds tens of thousands of clones, about 77% seen once. The germline CDR1 and CDR2 sequences are SNHLY and FYNNEI. The V and J ends lost 2 bases and 1 base, in that order; junction bases with no gene match: 4. This CDR3 is built from 16 residues. As regards this clone: The antigen is undetermined.

The sequenced sample consisted of PBMCs. The chain is built from TRBV2 and TRBJ2-3; 9 bases fit TRBD2. The TCR originated in a man between 35 and 55 years old in good health and CMV-seronegative. CDR3 region: CASSEFAGGGTDTQYF. The CDR3 DNA sequence: TGTGCCAGCAGTGAATTTGCGGGAGGGGGCACAGATACGCAGTATTTT.